This TCR beta chain was recorded in a study of a mutant IDH1 vaccine in newly diagnosed glioma (dated by TCRdb to about 2021). Regarding the study in general: Patients were given eight vaccinations, in weeks 1, 3, 5, 7, 11, 15, 19 and 23, which matched visits V03 through V10. Vaccination was initiated 4-6 weeks after radiotherapy alone, or concurrently with temozolomide cycles in the chemotherapy-containing groups. Of the roughly 34 treated patients, approximately 60% were male and approximately 38% were female, and a mean age of 40.4 years was recorded. Prior to enrollment, standard therapy consisting of radiotherapy alone, temozolomide alone, or radiochemotherapy with temozolomide had been administered to patients, with the combination being received by most patients. Peripheral blood was collected at six visits: V03 (baseline), V05, V07, V10, V12 and V13. For exploratory analyses, longitudinal TCRB deep sequencing was carried out in more than 20 treated patients wherever samples were available.

The investigation overall reported the following: Availability determined which PBMC samples were chosen for TCRB deep sequencing. Immune responses induced by the vaccine were seen in 90% to 95% of patients across multiple MHC alleles. According to the authors, sample limitations meant that analyses of patient blood samples could not be reproduced. Changes in the top peripheral T cell clonotypes picked up by TCRB sequencing did not appear to be linked to pseudoprogression.

The label giving this sample's time point can be read as: week 5, during vaccination. Every vaccine dose consisted of 300 ug of a 20-mer mutant IDH1 peptide in Montanide, administered subcutaneously together with topical imiquimod. The donors had newly diagnosed IDH1-mutant astrocytomas of WHO grade 3 or 4 that showed loss of nuclear ATRX. The samples were drawn from NOA16, a multicentre, single-arm, open-label phase I trial in Germany that tested a mutant IDH1 peptide vaccine in humans for the first time. Genomic DNA for TCRB sequencing was extracted from EDTA blood using the DNeasy Blood and Tissue Kit. The library was built by means of the immunoSEQ multiplex PCR assay. Following the manufacturer's protocol, the hsTCRB Kit was used to amplify rearranged TCR beta chain sequences. TCRB libraries were sequenced on an Illumina MiSeq. On the study's bioinformatics: The proprietary platform of the kit vendor was used for demultiplexing, trimming and gene mapping. TCRdb took this table from immuneACCESS and kept in-frame rearrangements with V and J called. Such tables lack part of the clones; where checked against another copy, unresolved V genes explain under half of the gap, and the rest is unexplained. That table furnishes V, J and clone size, whereas the DNA furnished D and trimming. A total of roughly 50,000 clones appear in this sample, approximately 82% of them only once. The ten most abundant clones make up 3.1% of the sample.

Note on this clone: This receptor's antigen is unknown. Qualities for individual bases were not recorded, and no much larger clone is one base off.

The CDR3 covers 15 residues, taking in both the cysteine and the phenylalanine. Solely the CDR3 DNA is kept, with 45 bases framed from the first base. The material was PBMCs, obtained from a glioma patient whose treatment included an IDH1 peptide vaccine. The receptor's source is a woman between 18 and 30 years old with glioma. Some clones in this sample may be carry-over from other donors' samples. Here the chain combines TRBV21-1 and TRBJ1-1. TRBV21-1 is reported as a pseudogene. The DNA reads TGTGCCAGCAGCCAGTGGACCCAGGCGGATACTGAAGCTTTCTTT. This gives the protein CASSQWTQADTEAFF.